One sample yielded the 5 T cell receptor beta chains listed below, sequenced in a study of cytomegalovirus exposure and HLA in healthy donors. This PCR relied on a set of 60 Vbeta primers and 13 Jbeta primers. Here immunoSEQ multiplex PCR was the method, and the copy in TCRdb shows in-frame clones only, minus some. The table records about 130,000 clones, 60% to 75% of them present only once. Sequencing used PBMCs. The receptors derive from a human donor in good health.

The rearrangement links TRBV2 to TRBJ2-2; 8 nucleotides line up with TRBD1. V shed 6 bases, J shed 1 base, and the junction held 1 base outside the gene matches. The CDR3 contains 14 residues. Looked up from germline, CDR1 is SNHLY and CDR2 is FYNNEI. The CDR3 nucleotides are TGTGCCAGCAGGGGACAGGTGAACACCGGGGAGCTGTTTTTT. Protein product: CASRGQVNTGELFF.

V and J are TRBV6-1 and TRBJ1-6, with D hard to call. The CDR3 extends over 12 amino acids. With 1 base removed from V and 10 bases from J, the gap between germline ends came to 5 bases. In germline, CDR1 is MNHNS, CDR2 SASEGT. This CDR3 is CASSEGHSPLHF. DNA for the CDR3: TGTGCCAGCAGTGAAGGGCACTCACCCCTCCACTTT.

The count of this clone is one. The CDR3 sequence is CASSPLSGRSYNEQFF. The CDR3 DNA reads TGTGCCAGCAGCCCCCTTAGCGGGCGGTCCTACAATGAGCAGTTCTTC. The V and J genes are TRBV27 and TRBJ2-1, with 7 positions matching TRBD2. CDR3 length: 16 amino acids. CDR1 and CDR2 (germline): MNHEY, SMNVEV (reference sequence). V shed 6 bases, J shed 1 base, and the junction held 9 bases outside the gene matches.

The chain has TRBV19 and TRBJ2-3; D uncertain. CDR3 length: 16 residues. CDR1 is LNHDA, CDR2 SQIVND, per germline (reference sequence). Trimming removed 3 bases at V and 3 bases at J, with 16 bases between. The CDR3 protein is CASSIASPPQTDTQYF. CDR3 nucleotide sequence: TGTGCCAGTAGTATCGCCTCCCCACCCCAGACAGATACGCAGTATTTT.

The chain has TRBV28 and TRBJ2-2, with TRBD1 matching over 8 bases. CDR1 is MDHEN, CDR2 SYDVKM, per germline. The CDR3 length is 15 residues. After removal of 5 bases from V and 7 bases from J, the junction contained 9 bases not matched to a gene. CDR3 nucleotide sequence: TGTGCCAGCAGTCCCCAGGGGGCGCCCGGCGGGGAGCTGTTTTTT. This gives the protein CASSPQGAPGGELFF.